A single sample is the source of the 16 T cell receptor beta chains below, sequenced in a study of T cells in Graves' hyperthyroidism and ophthalmopathy. Amplified TCR beta CDR3 regions came from RNA transcripts. TCR CDR3 regions were first amplified by RT-PCR with HTBI primers. TCRdb analysed the multiplex PCR reads with MiXCR anew, one entry per CDR3 protein. The sample carries fewer than 500,000 distinct CDR3 sequences, about 14% recorded once. The sequencing sample was made of blood. The receptor source for this set is a man aged 18 to 29 with Graves' ophthalmopathy.

This clonotype was recorded at least ten times. CDR3 DNA: TGTGCCAGCGGGTACGGCAGGCCGCATGAAGCTTTCTTT. This encodes CASGYGRPHEAFF. J is TRBJ1-1 and V is TRBV6-1; D unclear. Germline V gene sequence: CDR1 MNHNS, CDR2 SASEGT. The V gene lost 8 bases and the J gene lost 7 bases, with 17 bases spanning the gap. The CDR3 extends over 13 amino acids.

V usage is TRBV7-3 and J usage is TRBJ1-1; 8 bases agree with TRBD1. Looked up from germline, CDR1 is SGHTA and CDR2 is FQGTGA. J lost 0 bases, V lost 1 base, and 4 bases had no gene match. CDR3 length: 16 residues. The CDR3 sequence is CASSLNGQGMNTEAFF. The CDR3 region has the DNA TGTGCCAGCAGCTTAAACGGACAGGGCATGAACACTGAAGCTTTCTTT.

This clonotype showed up just a few times. The V gene is TRBV3-1, the J gene TRBJ2-4; the D gene is possibly TRBD2 (6 bases). Germline V gives CDR1 LGHDT, CDR2 YNNKEL (reference sequence). Trimming pared 2 bases from V and 7 bases from J, leaving 18 bases between. The CDR3 has 16 residues. CDR3: CASSQNTGTSANIQYF. The CDR3, as DNA: TGTGCCAGCAGCCAAAATACCGGGACTTCTGCCAACATTCAGTACTTC. The entire variable domain, with the rest obtained from reference TRBV3-1 and TRBJ2-4, is as follows: DTAVSQTPKYLVTQMGNDKSIKCEQNLGHDTMYWYKQDSKKFLKIMFSYNNKELIINETVPNRFSPKSPDKAHLNLHINSLELGDSAVYFCASSQNTGTSANIQYFGAGTRLSVL.

This clonotype occurred many times. The gene calls are TRBV12-5 and TRBJ2-3, with 8 bases aligning to TRBD1. This CDR3 region has 16 residues. The germline CDR1 and CDR2 sequences are LGHNT and FRNRAP. Trimming at V came to 1 base and at J to 0 bases, leaving 3 bases not matched to a gene. The CDR3 DNA sequence: TGTGCTAGTGGTTTGGGCTGGGACAGGAGCACAGATACGCAGTATTTT. Its protein product is CASGLGWDRSTDTQYF.

The table lists this clonotype with many counts. The gene calls are TRBV20-1 and TRBJ1-5; D remains unclear. This CDR3 is built from 14 residues. V was clipped by 3 bases and J by 3 bases, with 12 bases between them. From germline, CDR1 is DFQATT and CDR2 SNEGSKA (reference sequence). The CDR3 DNA follows: TGCAGTGCTAGGCCCCTGACCACCAATCAGCCCCAGCATTTT. Translation gives CSARPLTTNQPQHF.

In its sample, this clonotype was seen a few times. The V and J genes are TRBV15 and TRBJ2-7; D possibly matches TRBD1 or TRBD2 (5 bases each). Germline CDR1 and CDR2: LNHNV and YYDKDF (reference sequence). The CDR3 consists of 17 residues. V shed 5 bases and J shed 3 bases, with 23 bases lying between them. CDR3 bases: TGTGCCACCAGCGGAGGAGAATGGACGGGACCAAGCTACGAGCAGTACTTC. Translation gives CATSGGEWTGPSYEQYF.

This clonotype has ten or more counts. The chain couples TRBV29-1 to TRBJ2-3; 8 positions agree with TRBD2. Germline V gene data show CDR1 as SQVTM and CDR2 as ANQGSEA. The V gene end was trimmed by 8 bases and the J gene end by 4 bases; junction bases not matched to a gene: 11. The CDR3 totals 14 residues. CDR3 sequence reads: CSFMGGAGADTQYF. CDR3 nucleotides: TGCAGCTTCATGGGTGGAGCGGGAGCAGATACGCAGTATTTT.

The sample holds many counts of this clonotype. The chain carries TRBV11-2 and TRBJ2-5, with 8 bases matching TRBD1. The CDR3 contains 15 residues. Germline values: CDR1 SGHAT, CDR2 FQNNGV. V dropped 5 bases and J dropped 5; count of bases not matched to a gene: 10. The CDR3 DNA reads TGTGCCAGCAGCGTGAGACAGGGGCGAGGGGAGACCCAGTACTTC. It encodes CASSVRQGRGETQYF.

The V call is TRBV24-1, the J call TRBJ1-6; D call uncertain. Trimming took 9 bases from V and 5 from J, leaving 16 bases between them. Germline V gene sequence: CDR1 KGHDR, CDR2 SFDVKD. The CDR3 sequence is 15 residues long. This CDR3 reads CATGSVRLNNSPLHF. The CDR3 region has the DNA TGTGCCACCGGGTCCGTCAGACTCAATAATTCACCCCTCCACTTT.

The rearrangement uses TRBV9 and TRBJ2-5; no clear D. V dropped 0 bases and J dropped 1 base, with 13 bases sitting between them. This CDR3 is built from 16 residues. Per germline, CDR1 SGDLS and CDR2 YYNGEE. The DNA for the CDR3 is TGTGCCAGCAGCGTAGGCAGAGCTTACTTCCAAGAGACCCAGTACTTC. Residues: CASSVGRAYFQETQYF.

Many counts were recorded for this clonotype. The chain links TRBV7-9 to TRBJ2-1; 12 nucleotides agree with TRBD1. This CDR3 has 15 residues. Losses at the gene ends were 6 bases for V and 8 bases for J; bases not matched to a gene: 8. Germline CDR1 SEHNR, CDR2 FQNEAQ (reference sequence). This CDR3 reads CASRFRDRGPHEQFF. In DNA form, the CDR3 reads TGTGCCAGCAGATTCCGGGACAGGGGGCCCCATGAGCAGTTCTTC.

This clonotype was detected ten times or more. The chain carries TRBV30 and TRBJ2-1, with TRBD1 as a possible D gene (5 bases). The length of the CDR3 is 12 residues. The V and J ends lost 2 bases and 6 bases respectively, with 8 bases between them. From germline, CDR1 is GTSNPN and CDR2 SVGIG (reference sequence). The CDR3, as DNA: TGTGCCTGGAGTAGACAGCGCAATGAGCAGTTCTTC. Translated: CAWSRQRNEQFF.

The table lists this clonotype with many counts. The chain recombines TRBV27 with TRBJ2-7, with TRBD2 as a possible D gene (5 bases). Trimming stripped 4 bases from V and 5 bases from J, with 12 bases between. In germline, CDR1 is MNHEY, CDR2 SMNVEV (reference sequence). This CDR3 has 13 residues. DNA of the CDR3: TGTGCCAGCAGTTCCCTCACTAGGAACGAGCAGTACTTC. Encoded protein: CASSSLTRNEQYF.

As regards this clonotype: This may come from a read error, since a much larger clone is one base off. The CDR3 loop reads CASSQGLAGTYEQYF. CDR3 nucleotides: TGTGCCAGCAGCCAGGGACTAGCGGGAACCTACGAGCAGTACTTC. The rearrangement joins TRBV11-2 to TRBJ2-7; 13 bases match TRBD2. From germline, CDR1 is SGHAT and CDR2 FQNNGV. The V gene end was trimmed by 5 bases and the J gene end by 2 bases; junction bases not matched to a gene: 3. This CDR3 has 15 amino acids. Full variable domain (missing parts from reference TRBV11-2 and TRBJ2-7): EAGVAQSPRYKIIEKRQSVAFWCNPISGHATLYWYQQILGQGPKLLIQFQNNGVVDDSQLPKDRFSAERLKGVDSTLKIQPAKLEDSAVYLCASSQGLAGTYEQYFGPGTRLTVT.

This clonotype appeared many times. V is TRBV6-1 and J is TRBJ2-1; 9 bases align to TRBD2. The CDR3 spans 15 residues. Trimming cost V 5 bases and J 8 bases; bases outside gene matches: 10. Germline V gives CDR1 MNHNS, CDR2 SASEGT. CDR3 amino acids: CASSTPGLAVHEQFF. The CDR3 region has the DNA TGTGCCAGCAGTACTCCGGGACTAGCTGTGCATGAGCAGTTCTTC.

At least ten counts were recorded for this clonotype. This chain's CDR3 is CATSGGATLGEQFF. DNA for the CDR3: TGTGCCACCTCAGGCGGGGCTACTCTCGGAGAGCAGTTCTTC. This chain links TRBV7-2 with TRBJ2-1, with D possibly matching TRBD2 (6 bases). The CDR3 has 14 residues. Germline assignment: CDR1 SGHTA and CDR2 FQGNSA. V gave up 10 bases and J gave up 10 bases, with 23 bases separating them.